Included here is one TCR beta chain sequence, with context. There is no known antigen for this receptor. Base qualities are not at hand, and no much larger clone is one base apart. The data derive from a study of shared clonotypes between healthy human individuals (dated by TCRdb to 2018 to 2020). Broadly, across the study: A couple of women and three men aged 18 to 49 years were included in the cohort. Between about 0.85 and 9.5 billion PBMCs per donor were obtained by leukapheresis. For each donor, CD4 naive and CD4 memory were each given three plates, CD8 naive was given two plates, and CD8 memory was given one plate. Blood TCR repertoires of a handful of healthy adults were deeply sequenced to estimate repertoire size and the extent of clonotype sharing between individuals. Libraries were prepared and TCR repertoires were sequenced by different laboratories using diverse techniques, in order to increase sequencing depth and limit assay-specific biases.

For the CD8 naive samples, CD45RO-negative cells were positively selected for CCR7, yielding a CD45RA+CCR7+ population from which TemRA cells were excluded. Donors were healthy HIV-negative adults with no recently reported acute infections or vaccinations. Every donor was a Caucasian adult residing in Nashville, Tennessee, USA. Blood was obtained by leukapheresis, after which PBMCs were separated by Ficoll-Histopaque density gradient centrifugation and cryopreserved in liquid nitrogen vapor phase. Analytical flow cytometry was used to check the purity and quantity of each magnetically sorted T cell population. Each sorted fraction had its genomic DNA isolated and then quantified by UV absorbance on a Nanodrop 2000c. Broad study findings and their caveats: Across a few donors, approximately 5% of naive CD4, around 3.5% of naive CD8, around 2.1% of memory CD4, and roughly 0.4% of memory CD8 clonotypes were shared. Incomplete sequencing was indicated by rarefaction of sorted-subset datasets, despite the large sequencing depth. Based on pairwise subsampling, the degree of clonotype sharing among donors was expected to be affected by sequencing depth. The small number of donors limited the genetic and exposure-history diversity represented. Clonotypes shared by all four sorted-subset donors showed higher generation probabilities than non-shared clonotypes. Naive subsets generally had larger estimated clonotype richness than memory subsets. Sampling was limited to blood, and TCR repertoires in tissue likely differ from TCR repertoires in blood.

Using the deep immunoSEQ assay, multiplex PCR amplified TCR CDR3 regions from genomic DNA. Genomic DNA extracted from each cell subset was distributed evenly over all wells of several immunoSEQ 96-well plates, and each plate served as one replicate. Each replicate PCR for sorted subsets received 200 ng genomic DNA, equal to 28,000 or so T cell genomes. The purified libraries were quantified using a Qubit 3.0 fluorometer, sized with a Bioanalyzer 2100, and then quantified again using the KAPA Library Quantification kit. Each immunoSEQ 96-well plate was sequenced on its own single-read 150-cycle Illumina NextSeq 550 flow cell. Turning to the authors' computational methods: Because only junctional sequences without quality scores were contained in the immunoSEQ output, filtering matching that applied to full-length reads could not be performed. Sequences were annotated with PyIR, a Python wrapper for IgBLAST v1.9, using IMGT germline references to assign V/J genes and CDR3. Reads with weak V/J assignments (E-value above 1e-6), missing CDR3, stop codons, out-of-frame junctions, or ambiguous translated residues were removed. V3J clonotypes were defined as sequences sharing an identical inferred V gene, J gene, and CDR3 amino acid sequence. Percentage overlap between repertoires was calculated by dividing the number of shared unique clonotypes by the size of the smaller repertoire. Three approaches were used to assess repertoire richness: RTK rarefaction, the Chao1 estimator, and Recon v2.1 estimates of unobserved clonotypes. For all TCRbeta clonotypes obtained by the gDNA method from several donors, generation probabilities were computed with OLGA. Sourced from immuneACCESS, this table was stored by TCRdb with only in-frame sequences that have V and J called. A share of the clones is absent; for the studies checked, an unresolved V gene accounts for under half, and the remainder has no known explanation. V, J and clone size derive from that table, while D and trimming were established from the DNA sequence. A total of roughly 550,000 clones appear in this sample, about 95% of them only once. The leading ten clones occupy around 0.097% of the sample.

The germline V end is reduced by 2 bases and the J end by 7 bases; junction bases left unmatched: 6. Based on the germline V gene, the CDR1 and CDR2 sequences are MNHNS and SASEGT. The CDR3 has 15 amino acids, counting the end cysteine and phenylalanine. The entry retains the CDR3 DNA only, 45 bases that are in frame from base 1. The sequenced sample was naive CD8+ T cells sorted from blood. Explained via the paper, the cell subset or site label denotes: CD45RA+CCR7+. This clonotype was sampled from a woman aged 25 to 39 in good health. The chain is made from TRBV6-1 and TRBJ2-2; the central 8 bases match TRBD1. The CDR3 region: CASSEPTGANGELFF. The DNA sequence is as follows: TGTGCCAGCAGTGAACCGACAGGGGCTAACGGGGAGCTGTTTTTT.